This TCR beta chain was captured by sequencing in a study of T-cell memory formation after mild COVID-19. General observations from the study: Still unconfirmed is whether the second-wave clones peaking on day 37 recognized SARS-CoV-2.

TCRdb passed the 5' RACE reads through MiXCR, listing each CDR3 protein once. The data contain roughly 130,000 distinct CDR3 sequences, around 15% of them singletons. CDR1 and CDR2 (germline): MNHEY, SVGEGT. CDR3 length: 15 amino acids. Germline trimming cut 4 bases from V and 1 base from J; bases unmatched to any gene: 4. Concerning this clonotype: Its antigen remains unidentified.

This chain uses TRBV6-2 or TRBV6-3 with TRBJ2-7; TRBD1 agrees at 10 bases. This TCR was recovered from a man between 18 and 29 years old who had mild COVID-19 (a few samples of this study predate the infection). Cell type and time point are not known. Source material: PBMCs or a T cell subset sorted from them (not recorded which). CDR3 sequence: CASSSWDRGSYEQYV. CDR3 bases: TGTGCCAGCAGTTCCTGGGACAGGGGTTCCTACGAGCAGTACGTC.